Reported below is one T cell receptor (beta chain). The antigen is undetermined. The table came from immunoSEQ multiplex PCR; TCRdb's copy has only in-frame clones and leaves some out. This repertoire shows 35,000 to 45,000 clones, over 70% found once; its top ten account for 1% to 1.5%. This specimen comes from a study of CD4 T cells in relation to SARS-CoV-2 and coronaviruses. This sequence was found in an adult with COVID-19. Sequencing was carried out using naive CD4+ T cells from PBMCs, cultured in vitro. Subset of the sample: naive CD4+ T cells isolated by negative enrichment.

The CDR3 bases are TGTGCCAGCAGGAGGGTTAATGAAAAACTGTTTTTT. Translation gives CASRRVNEKLFF. This chain joins TRBV11-2 and TRBJ1-4; D is undetermined. The CDR3 is 12 residues long. Trimming took 6 bases from V and 4 from J, leaving 6 bases between them. Germline V lookup: CDR1 SGHAT, CDR2 FQNNGV.